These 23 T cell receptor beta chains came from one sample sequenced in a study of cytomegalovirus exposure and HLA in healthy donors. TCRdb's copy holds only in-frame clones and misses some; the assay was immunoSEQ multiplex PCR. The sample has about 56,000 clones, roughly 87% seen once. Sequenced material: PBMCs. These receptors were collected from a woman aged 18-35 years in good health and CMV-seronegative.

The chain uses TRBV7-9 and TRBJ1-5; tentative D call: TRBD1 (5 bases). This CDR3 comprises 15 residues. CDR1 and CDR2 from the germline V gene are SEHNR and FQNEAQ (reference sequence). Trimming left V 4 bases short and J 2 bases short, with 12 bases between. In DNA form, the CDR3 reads TGTGCCAGCAGCTGGGGGGGGGATGGCAATCAGCCCCAGCATTTT. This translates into CASSWGGDGNQPQHF.

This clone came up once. The CDR3: CASNFQGRNYGYTF. CDR3 nucleotide sequence: TGTGCCAGTAATTTTCAGGGCAGAAACTATGGCTACACCTTC. This chain links TRBV19 with TRBJ1-2; TRBD1 might be the D (5 bases). The germline V and J ends were trimmed by 7 bases and 2 bases, with 14 bases remaining between them. Germline CDR1 is LNHDA and CDR2 is SQIVND (reference sequence). The length of the CDR3 is 14 residues.

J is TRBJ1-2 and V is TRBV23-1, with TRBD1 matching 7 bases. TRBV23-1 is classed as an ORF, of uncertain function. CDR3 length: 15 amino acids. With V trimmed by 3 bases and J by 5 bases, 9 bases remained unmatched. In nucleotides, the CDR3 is TGCGCCAGCAGTCAGGCGGGACAGCAACTTTATGGCTACACCTTC. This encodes CASSQAGQQLYGYTF.

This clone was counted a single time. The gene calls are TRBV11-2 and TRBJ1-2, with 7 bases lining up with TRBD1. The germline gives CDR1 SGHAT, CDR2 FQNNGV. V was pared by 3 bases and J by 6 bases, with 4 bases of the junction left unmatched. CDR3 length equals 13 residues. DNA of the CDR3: TGTGCCAGCAGCTTGGACAGGCCTCATGGCTACACCTTC. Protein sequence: CASSLDRPHGYTF. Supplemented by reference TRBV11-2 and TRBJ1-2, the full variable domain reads EAGVAQSPRYKIIEKRQSVAFWCNPISGHATLYWYQQILGQGPKLLIQFQNNGVVDDSQLPKDRFSAERLKGVDSTLKIQPAKLEDSAVYLCASSLDRPHGYTFGSGTRLTVV.

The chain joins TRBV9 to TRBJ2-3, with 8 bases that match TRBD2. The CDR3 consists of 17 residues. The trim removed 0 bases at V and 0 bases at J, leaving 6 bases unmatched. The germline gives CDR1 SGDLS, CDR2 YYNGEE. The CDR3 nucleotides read TGTGCCAGCAGCGTAGCTTCTAGCGGGTCTAGCACAGATACGCAGTATTTT. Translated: CASSVASSGSSTDTQYF.

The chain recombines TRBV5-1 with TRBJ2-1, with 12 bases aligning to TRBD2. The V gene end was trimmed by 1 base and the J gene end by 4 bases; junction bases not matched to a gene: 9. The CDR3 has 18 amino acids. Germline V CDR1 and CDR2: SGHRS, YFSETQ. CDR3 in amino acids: CASSLKPGTSGQYNEQFF. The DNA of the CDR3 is TGCGCCAGCAGCTTGAAACCCGGGACTAGCGGGCAGTACAATGAGCAGTTCTTC.

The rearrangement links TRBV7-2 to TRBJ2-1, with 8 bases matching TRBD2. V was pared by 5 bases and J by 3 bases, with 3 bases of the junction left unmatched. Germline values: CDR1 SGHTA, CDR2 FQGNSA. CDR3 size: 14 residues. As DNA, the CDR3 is TGTGCCAGCAGCCGAAGCGGGGGCTACAATGAGCAGTTCTTC. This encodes CASSRSGGYNEQFF.

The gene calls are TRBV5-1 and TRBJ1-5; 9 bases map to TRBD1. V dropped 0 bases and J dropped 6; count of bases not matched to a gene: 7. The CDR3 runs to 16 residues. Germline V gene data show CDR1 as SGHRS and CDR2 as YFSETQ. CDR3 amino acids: CASSLAGTGSGQPQHF. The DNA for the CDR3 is TGCGCCAGCAGCTTGGCCGGGACAGGGAGCGGTCAGCCCCAGCATTTT. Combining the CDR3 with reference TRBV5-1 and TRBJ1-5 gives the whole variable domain KAGVTQTPRYLIKTRGQQVTLSCSPISGHRSVSWYQQTPGQGLQFLFEYFSETQRNKGNFPGRFSGRQFSNSRSEMNVSTLELGDSALYLCASSLAGTGSGQPQHFGDGTRLSIL.

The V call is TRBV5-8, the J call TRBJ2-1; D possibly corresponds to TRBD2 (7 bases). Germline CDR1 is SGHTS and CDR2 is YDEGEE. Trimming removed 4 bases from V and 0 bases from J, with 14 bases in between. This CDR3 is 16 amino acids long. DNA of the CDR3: TGTGCCAGCAGCGGGGGCGGGACTATCTCCTACAATGAGCAGTTCTTC. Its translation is CASSGGGTISYNEQFF.

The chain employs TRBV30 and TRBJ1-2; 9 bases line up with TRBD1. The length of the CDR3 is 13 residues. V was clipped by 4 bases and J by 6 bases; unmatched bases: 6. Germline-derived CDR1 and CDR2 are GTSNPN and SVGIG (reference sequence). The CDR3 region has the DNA TGTGCCTGGACCGGGGACAGGGTGGATGGCTACACCTTC. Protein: CAWTGDRVDGYTF.

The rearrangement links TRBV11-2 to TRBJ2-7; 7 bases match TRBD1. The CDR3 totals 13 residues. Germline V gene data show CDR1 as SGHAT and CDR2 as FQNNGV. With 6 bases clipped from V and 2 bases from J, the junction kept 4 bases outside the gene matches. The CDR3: CASSFGTAYEQYF. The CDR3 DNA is TGTGCCAGCAGTTTCGGGACAGCCTACGAGCAGTACTTC.

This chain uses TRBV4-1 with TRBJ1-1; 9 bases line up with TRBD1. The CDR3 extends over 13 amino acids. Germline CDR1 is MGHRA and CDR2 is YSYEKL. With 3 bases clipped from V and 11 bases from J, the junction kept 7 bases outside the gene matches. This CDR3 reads CASSHSQGAGAFF. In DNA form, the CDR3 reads TGCGCCAGCAGCCACTCACAGGGGGCGGGGGCTTTCTTT.

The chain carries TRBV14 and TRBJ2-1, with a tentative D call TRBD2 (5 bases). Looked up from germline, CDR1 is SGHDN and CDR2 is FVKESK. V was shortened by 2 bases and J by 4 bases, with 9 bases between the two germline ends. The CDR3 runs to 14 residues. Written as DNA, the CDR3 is TGTGCCAGCAGCCAACTAGCCAATTACAATGAGCAGTTCTTC. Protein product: CASSQLANYNEQFF.

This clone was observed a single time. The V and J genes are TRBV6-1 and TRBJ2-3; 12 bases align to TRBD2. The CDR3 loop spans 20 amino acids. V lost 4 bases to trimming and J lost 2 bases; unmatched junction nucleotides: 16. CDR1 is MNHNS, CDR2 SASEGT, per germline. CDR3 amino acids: CASSGLQTTSGRSHTDTQYF. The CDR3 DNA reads TGTGCCAGCAGTGGATTACAGACCACTAGCGGGAGGTCTCACACAGATACGCAGTATTTT.

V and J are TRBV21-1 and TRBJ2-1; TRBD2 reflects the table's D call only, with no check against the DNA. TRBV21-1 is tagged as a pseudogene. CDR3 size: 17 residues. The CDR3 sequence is CASSKGFSREAVWEQFF. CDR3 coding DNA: TGTGCCAGCAGTAAAGGTTTTTCGCGGGAGGCAGTTTGGGAGCAGTTCTTC.

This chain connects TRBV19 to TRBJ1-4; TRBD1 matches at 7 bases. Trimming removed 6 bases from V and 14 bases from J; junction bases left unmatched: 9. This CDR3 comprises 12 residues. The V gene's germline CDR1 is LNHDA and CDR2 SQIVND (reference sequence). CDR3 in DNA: TGTGCCAGTAGGGTACACAGGGGCAGTCTGTTTTTT. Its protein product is CASRVHRGSLFF.

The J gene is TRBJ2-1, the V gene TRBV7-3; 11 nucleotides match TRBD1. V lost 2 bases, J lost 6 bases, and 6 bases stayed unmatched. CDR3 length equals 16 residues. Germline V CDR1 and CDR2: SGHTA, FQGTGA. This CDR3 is CASSLVSGTGGNEQFF. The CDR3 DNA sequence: TGTGCCAGCAGCTTAGTGTCGGGGACAGGGGGCAATGAGCAGTTCTTC.

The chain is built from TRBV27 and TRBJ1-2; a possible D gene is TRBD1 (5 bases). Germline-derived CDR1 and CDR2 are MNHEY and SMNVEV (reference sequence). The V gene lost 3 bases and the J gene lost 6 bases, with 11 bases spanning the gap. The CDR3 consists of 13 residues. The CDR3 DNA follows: TGTGCCAGCAGTTTTCGGCAGGGCCATGGCTACACCTTC. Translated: CASSFRQGHGYTF.

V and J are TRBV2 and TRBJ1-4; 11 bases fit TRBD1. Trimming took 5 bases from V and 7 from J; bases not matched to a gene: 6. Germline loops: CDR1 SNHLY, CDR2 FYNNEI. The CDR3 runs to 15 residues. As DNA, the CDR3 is TGTGCCAGCAGTCCCAGGACAGGGGGCAGTGAAAAACTGTTTTTT. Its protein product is CASSPRTGGSEKLFF.

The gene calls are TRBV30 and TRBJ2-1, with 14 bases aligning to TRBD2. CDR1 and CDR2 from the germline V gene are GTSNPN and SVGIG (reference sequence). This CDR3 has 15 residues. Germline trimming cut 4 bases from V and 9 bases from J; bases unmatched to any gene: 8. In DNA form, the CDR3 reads TGTGCCTGGAACCCGGGACTAGCGGGGGACACTGAGCAGTTCTTC. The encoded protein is CAWNPGLAGDTEQFF.

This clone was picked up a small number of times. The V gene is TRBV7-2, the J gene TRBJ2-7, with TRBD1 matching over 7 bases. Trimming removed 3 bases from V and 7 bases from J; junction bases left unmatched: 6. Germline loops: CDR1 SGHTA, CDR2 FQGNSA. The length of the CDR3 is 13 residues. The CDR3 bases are TGTGCCAGCAGCTTGGGAAGGGGGCGAGAGCAGTACTTC. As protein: CASSLGRGREQYF.

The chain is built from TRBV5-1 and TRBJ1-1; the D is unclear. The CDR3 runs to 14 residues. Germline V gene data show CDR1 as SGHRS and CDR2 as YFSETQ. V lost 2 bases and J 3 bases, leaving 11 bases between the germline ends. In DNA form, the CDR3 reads TGCGCCAGCAGCTTTAGTCCGAGGGACACTGAAGCTTTCTTT. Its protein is CASSFSPRDTEAFF.

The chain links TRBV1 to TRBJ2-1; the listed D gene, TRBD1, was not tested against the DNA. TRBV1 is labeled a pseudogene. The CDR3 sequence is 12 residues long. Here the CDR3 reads CTSSQHPQNQFF. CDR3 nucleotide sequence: TGCACCAGCAGCCAGCATCCCCAGAACCAGTTCTTC.